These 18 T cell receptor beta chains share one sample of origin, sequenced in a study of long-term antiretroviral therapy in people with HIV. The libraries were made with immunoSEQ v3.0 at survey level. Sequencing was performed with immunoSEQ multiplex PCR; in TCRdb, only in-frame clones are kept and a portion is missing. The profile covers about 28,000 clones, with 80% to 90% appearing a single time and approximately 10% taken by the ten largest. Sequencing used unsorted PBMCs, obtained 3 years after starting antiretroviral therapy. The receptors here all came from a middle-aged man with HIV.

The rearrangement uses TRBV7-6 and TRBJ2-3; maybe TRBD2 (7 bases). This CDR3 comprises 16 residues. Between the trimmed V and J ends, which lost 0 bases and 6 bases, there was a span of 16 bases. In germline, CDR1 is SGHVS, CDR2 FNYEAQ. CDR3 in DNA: TGTGCCAGCAGCTTAGCCGGGGGGCCGAGGTCGGATACGCAGTATTTT. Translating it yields CASSLAGGPRSDTQYF. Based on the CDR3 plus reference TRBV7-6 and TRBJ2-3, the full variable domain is GAGVSQSPRYKVTKRGQDVALRCDPISGHVSLYWYRQALGQGPEFLTYFNYEAQQDKSGLPNDRFSAERPEGSISTLTIQRTEQRDSAMYRCASSLAGGPRSDTQYFGPGTRLTVL.

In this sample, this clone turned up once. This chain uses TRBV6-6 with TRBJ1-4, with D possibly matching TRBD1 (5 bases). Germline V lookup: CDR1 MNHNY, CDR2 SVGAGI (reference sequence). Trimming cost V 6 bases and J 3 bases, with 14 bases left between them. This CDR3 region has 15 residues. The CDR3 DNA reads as TGTGCCAGCAGCCTCCTTGGGGGGTCTAATGAAAAACTGTTTTTT. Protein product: CASSLLGGSNEKLFF.

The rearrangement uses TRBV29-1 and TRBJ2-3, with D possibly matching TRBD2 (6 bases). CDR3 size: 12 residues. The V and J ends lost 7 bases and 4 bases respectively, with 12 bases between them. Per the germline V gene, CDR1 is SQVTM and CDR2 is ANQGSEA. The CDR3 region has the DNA TGCAGCGCCGCCGGGGACTCAGATACGCAGTATTTT. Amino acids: CSAAGDSDTQYF.

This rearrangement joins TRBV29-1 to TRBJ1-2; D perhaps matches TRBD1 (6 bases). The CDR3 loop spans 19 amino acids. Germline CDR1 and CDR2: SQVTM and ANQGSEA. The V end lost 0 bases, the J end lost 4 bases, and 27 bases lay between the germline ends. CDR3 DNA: TGCAGCGTTGAAGACAGGGGACGCTCCTCCACCTCCAACTTCTATGGCTACACCTTC. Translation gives CSVEDRGRSSTSNFYGYTF. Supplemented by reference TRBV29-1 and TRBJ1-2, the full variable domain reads SAVISQKPSRDICQRGTSLTIQCQVDSQVTMMFWYRQQPGQSLTLIATANQGSEATYESGFVIDKFPISRPNLTFSTLTVSNMSPEDSSIYLCSVEDRGRSSTSNFYGYTFGSGTRLTVV.

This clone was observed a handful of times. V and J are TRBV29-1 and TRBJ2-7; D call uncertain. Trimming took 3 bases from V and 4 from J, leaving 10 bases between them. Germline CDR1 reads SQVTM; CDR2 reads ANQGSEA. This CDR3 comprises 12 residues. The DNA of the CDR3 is TGCAGCGTTGAGGCCGGAGCATACGAGCAGTACTTC. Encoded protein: CSVEAGAYEQYF.

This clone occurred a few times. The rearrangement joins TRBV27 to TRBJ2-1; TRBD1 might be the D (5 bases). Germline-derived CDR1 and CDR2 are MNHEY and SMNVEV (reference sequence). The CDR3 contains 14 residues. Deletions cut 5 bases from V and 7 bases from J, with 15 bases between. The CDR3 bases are TGTGCCAGCAGTCCCATAGCTGGGGCAAATGAGCAGTTCTTC. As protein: CASSPIAGANEQFF.

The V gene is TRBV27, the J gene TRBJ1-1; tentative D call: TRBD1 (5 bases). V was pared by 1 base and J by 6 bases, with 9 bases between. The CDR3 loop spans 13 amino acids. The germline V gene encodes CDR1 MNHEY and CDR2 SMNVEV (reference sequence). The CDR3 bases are TGTGCCAGCAGTTTATTGGGGGGAGCTGAAGCTTTCTTT. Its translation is CASSLLGGAEAFF.

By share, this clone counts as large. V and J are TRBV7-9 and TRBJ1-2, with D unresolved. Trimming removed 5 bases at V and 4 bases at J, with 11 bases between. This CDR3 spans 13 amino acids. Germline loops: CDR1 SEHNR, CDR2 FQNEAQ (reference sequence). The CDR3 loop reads CASSPGSVYGYTF. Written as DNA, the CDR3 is TGTGCCAGCAGCCCGGGCTCCGTCTATGGCTACACCTTC.

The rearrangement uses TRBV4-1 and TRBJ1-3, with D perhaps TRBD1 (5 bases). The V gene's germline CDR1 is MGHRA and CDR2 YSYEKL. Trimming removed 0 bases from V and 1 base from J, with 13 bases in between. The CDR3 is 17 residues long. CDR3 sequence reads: CASSQDPAGHSGNTIYF. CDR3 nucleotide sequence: TGCGCCAGCAGCCAAGATCCCGCAGGACATTCTGGAAACACCATATATTTT.

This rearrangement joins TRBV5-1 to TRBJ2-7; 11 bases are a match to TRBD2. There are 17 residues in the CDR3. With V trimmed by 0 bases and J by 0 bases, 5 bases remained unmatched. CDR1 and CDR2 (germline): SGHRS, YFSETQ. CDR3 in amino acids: CASSLGLAGGFSYEQYF. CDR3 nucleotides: TGCGCCAGCAGCTTGGGGCTAGCGGGGGGATTCTCCTACGAGCAGTACTTC.

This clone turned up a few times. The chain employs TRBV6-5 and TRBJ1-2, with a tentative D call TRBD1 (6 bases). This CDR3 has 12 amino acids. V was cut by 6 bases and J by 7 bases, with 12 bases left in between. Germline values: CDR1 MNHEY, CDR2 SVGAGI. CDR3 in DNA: TGTGCCAGCAGACAGGGAACGGGTGGCTACACCTTC. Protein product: CASRQGTGGYTF.

CDR3 residues: CASSPTGAPNQPQHF. CDR3 sequence (DNA): TGTGCCAGCAGCCCTACAGGGGCTCCAAATCAGCCCCAGCATTTT. V usage is TRBV9 and J usage is TRBJ1-5, with 7 bases aligning to TRBD1. The V gene's germline CDR1 is SGDLS and CDR2 YYNGEE. CDR3 length: 15 residues. V lost 4 bases, J lost 4 bases, and 8 bases stayed unmatched.

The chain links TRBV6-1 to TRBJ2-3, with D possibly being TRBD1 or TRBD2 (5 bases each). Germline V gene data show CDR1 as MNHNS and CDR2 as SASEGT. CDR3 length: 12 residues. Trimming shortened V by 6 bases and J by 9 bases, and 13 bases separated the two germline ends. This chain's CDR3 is CASSETWGTQYF. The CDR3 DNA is TGTGCCAGCAGCGAGACCTGGGGGACGCAGTATTTT.

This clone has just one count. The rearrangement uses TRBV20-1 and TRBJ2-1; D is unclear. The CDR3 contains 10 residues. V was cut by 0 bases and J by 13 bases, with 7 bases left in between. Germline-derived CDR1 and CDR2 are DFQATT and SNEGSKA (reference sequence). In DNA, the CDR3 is TGCAGTGCTAGAGATCGAGGACAGTTCTTC. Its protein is CSARDRGQFF.

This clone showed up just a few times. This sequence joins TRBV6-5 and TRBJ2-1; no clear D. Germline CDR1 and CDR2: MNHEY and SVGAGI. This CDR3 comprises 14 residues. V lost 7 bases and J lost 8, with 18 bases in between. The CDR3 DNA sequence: TGTGCCAGCACCCCCGTGGGCCATAGTGATGAGCAGTTCTTC. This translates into CASTPVGHSDEQFF.

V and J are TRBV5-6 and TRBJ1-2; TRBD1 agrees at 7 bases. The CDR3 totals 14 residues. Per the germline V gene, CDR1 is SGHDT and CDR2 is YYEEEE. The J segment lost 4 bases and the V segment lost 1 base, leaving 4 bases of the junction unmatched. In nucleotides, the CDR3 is TGTGCCAGCAGCTTGCGACAGGGCCCCTATGGCTACACCTTC. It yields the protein CASSLRQGPYGYTF.

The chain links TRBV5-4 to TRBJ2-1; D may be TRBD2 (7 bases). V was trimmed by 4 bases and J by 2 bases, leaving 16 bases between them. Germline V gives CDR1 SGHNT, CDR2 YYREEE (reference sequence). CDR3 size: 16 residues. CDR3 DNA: TGTGCCAGCAGCCTAGGGGGGAGCGGGGCCTACAATGAGCAGTTCTTC. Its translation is CASSLGGSGAYNEQFF.

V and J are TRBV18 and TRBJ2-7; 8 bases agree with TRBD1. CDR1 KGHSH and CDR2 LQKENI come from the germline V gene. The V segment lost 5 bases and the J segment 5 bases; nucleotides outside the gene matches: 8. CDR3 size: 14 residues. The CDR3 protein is CASSTTGVGHEQYF. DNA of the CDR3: TGTGCCAGCTCAACGACAGGGGTGGGCCACGAGCAGTACTTC.